Listed here are 2 T cell receptor beta chains from one sample, sequenced in a study of shared clonotypes between healthy human individuals. Measured with immunoSEQ multiplex PCR; TCRdb has only the in-frame clones, and not every one. The top ten clones hold more than 30% of a sample with 550,000 to 800,000 clones, roughly 91% of them seen once. Sample: memory CD8+ T cells from PBMCs. Subset: CD45RO+ cells pooled with CCR7-negative TemRA cells. The source of these receptors is a young man in good health. Some clones in this sample may be carry-over from other donors' samples.

The chain recombines TRBV9 with TRBJ2-1; the match to TRBD2 covers 14 bases. This CDR3 region has 17 residues. Germline V gene sequence: CDR1 SGDLS, CDR2 YYNGEE. V shed 1 base, J shed 9 bases, and the junction held 9 bases outside the gene matches. The CDR3 loop reads CASSVSSTSGRAGEQFF. In DNA form, the CDR3 reads TGTGCCAGCAGCGTATCCTCGACTAGCGGGAGGGCCGGTGAGCAGTTCTTC.

This clone was observed once. The chain recombines TRBV29-1 with TRBJ2-2, with 9 positions matching TRBD1. CDR1 is SQVTM, CDR2 ANQGSEA, per germline. J was trimmed by 4 bases and V by 8 bases; bases with no gene match: 8. The CDR3 contains 14 residues. CDR3 sequence (DNA): TGCAGCATAACAGGGGGCTTAGGCACCGGGGAGCTGTTTTTT. Translated: CSITGGLGTGELFF.